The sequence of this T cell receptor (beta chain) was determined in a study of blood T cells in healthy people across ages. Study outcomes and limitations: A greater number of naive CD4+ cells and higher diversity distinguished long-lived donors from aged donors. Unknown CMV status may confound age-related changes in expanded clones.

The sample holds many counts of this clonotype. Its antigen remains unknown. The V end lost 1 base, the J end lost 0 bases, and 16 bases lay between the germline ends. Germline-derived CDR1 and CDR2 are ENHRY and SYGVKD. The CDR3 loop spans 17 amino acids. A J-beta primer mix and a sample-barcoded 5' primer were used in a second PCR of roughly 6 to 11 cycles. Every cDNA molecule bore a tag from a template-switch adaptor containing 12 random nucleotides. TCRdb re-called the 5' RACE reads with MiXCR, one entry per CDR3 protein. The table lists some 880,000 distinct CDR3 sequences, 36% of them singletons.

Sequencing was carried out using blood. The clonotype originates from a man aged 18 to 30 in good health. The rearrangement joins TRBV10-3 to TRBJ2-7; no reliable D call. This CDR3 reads CAISEFIIGGNSYEQYF. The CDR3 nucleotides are TGTGCCATCAGTGAGTTTATCATCGGCGGAAACTCCTACGAGCAGTACTTC.